Below, 5 T cell receptor beta chains from the same sample are listed, as sequenced in a study of OX40 agonist ivuxolimab in advanced cancers. Data came from immunoSEQ multiplex PCR; TCRdb stores just in-frame clones and leaves some out. This sample has 55,000 to 80,000 clones, with about 85% found just once. The sequencing here drew on CD4+ or CD8+ T cells sorted from blood, taken in a trial of the OX40 agonist ivuxolimab. Source of these receptors: an adult with an advanced solid tumor such as melanoma, head and neck, liver or kidney cancer.

The chain joins TRBV2 to TRBJ2-7; tentatively, D is TRBD2 (8 bases). The germline V gene encodes CDR1 SNHLY and CDR2 FYNNEI. Between the trimmed V and J ends, which lost 6 bases and 0 bases, there was a span of 21 bases. CDR3 length: 17 amino acids. In DNA, the CDR3 is TGTGCCAGCAGAGCCGGGAGGGGGCTAATTAGCTCCTACGAGCAGTACTTC. Encoded protein: CASRAGRGLISSYEQYF.

The table lists this clone with a few counts. V gene TRBV28 combines with J gene TRBJ1-1, with a weak D call TRBD1 (5 bases). The ends were cut back, 11 bases at V and 1 base at J, with 17 bases in the middle. Germline CDR1 is MDHEN and CDR2 is SYDVKM. CDR3 size: 14 residues. The CDR3 protein is CAATGPGTNTEAFF. The CDR3 DNA is TGTGCCGCCACAGGTCCCGGAACGAACACTGAAGCTTTCTTT.

The chain combines TRBV28 with TRBJ1-6; no reliable D call. Trimming pared 10 bases from V and 7 bases from J, leaving 17 bases between. The CDR3 consists of 14 residues. Germline CDR1 reads MDHEN; CDR2 reads SYDVKM. The CDR3 loop is CAILKPGYNSPLHF. The CDR3 DNA reads TGTGCCATTCTAAAACCGGGATACAATTCACCCCTCCACTTT.

The genes are TRBV27 and TRBJ2-1, with D perhaps TRBD2 (6 bases). V lost 5 bases and J 4 bases, leaving 12 bases between the germline ends. Per germline, CDR1 MNHEY and CDR2 SMNVEV (reference sequence). The CDR3 covers 14 residues. Here the CDR3 reads CASSRQRVYNEQFF. CDR3 DNA sequence: TGTGCCAGCAGTAGACAGCGGGTTTACAATGAGCAGTTCTTC.

The chain recombines TRBV5-4 with TRBJ1-1; D uncertain. The V gene's germline CDR1 is SGHNT and CDR2 YYREEE (reference sequence). V gave up 3 bases and J gave up 3 bases, with 12 bases separating them. This CDR3 has 14 amino acids. CDR3 DNA sequence: TGTGCCAGCAGCTGGAAGGGAGGGTACACTGAAGCTTTCTTT. Amino acids: CASSWKGGYTEAFF.